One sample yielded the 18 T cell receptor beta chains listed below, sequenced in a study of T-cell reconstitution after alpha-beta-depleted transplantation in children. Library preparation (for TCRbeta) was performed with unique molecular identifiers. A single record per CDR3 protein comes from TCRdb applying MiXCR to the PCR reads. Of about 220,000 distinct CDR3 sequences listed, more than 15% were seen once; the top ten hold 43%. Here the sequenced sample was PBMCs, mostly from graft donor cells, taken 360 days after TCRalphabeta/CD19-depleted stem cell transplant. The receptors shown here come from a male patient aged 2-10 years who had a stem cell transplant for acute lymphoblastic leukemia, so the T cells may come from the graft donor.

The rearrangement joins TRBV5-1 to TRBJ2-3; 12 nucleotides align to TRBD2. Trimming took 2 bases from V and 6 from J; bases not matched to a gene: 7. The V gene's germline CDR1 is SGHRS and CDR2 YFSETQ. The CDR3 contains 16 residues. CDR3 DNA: TGCGCCAGCAGCTTAACTAGCGGGGGGTTTTCGGATACGCAGTATTTT. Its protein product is CASSLTSGGFSDTQYF.

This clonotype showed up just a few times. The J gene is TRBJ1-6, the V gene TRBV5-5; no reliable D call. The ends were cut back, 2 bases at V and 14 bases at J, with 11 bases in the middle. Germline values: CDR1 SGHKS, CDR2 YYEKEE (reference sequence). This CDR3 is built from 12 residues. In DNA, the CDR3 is TGTGCCAGCAGCTTTCCGGTTTCGGCCCTCCACTTT. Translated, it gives CASSFPVSALHF.

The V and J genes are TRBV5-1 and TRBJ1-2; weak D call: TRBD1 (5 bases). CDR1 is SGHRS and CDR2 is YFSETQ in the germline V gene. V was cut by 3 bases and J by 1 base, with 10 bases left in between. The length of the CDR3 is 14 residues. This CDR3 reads CASSSGTVNYGYTF. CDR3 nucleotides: TGCGCCAGCAGCTCCGGGACGGTTAACTATGGCTACACCTTC.

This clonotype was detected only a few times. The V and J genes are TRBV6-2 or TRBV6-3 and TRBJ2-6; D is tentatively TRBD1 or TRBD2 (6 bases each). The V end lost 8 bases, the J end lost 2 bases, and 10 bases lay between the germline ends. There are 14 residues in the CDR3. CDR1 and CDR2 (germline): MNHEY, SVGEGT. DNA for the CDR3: TGTGCCAGCCGGGGGCCCCCTGGGGCCAACGTCCTGACTTTC. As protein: CASRGPPGANVLTF.

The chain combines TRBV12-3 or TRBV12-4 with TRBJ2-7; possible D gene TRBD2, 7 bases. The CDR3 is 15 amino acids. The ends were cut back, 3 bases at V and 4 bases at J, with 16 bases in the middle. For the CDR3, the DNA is TGTGCCAGCAGTTTCACCGAAGGGGGGGGGTACGAGCAGTACTTC. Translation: CASSFTEGGGYEQYF.

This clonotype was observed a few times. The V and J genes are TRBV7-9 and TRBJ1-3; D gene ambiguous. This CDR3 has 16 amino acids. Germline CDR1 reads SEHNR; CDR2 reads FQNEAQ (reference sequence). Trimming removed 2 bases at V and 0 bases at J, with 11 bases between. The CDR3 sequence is CASSLIDGSSGNTIYF. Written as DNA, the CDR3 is TGTGCCAGCAGCTTAATCGACGGGAGCTCTGGAAACACCATATATTTT.

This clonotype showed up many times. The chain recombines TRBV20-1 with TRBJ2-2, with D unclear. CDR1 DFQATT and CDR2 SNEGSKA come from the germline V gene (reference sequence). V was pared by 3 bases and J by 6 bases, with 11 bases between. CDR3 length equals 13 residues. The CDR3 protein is CSASVAISGELFF. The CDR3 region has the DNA TGCAGTGCTAGTGTCGCGATCTCCGGGGAGCTGTTTTTT.

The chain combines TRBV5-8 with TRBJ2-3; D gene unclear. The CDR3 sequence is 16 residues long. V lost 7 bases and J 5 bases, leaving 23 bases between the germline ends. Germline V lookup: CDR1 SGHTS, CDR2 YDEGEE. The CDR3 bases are TGTGCCAGCTTGGTAGCCTTAGGGCCTTATGGAGATACGCAGTATTTT. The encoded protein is CASLVALGPYGDTQYF.

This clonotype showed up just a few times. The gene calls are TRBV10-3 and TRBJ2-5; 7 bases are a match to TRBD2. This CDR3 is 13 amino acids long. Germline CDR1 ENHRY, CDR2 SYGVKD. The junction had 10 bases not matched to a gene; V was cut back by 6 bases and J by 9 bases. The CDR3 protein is CAIRGGTPDAQYF. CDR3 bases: TGTGCCATCAGGGGGGGGACCCCGGATGCCCAGTACTTC.

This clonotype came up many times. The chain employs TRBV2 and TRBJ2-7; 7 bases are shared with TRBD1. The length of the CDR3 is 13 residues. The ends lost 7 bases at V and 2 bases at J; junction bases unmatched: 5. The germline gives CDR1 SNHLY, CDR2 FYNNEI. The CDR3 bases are TGTGCCAGCAAGATGGGGACAGCCTACGAGCAGTACTTC. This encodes CASKMGTAYEQYF.

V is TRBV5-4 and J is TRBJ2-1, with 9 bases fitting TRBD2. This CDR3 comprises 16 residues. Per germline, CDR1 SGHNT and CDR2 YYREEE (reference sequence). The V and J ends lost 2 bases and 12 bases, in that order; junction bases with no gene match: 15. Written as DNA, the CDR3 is TGTGCCAGCAGCTTAGGTGGGACTAGCCTAATCGGTGGGCAGTTCTTC. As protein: CASSLGGTSLIGGQFF. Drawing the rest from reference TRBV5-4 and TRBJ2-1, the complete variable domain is ETGVTQSPTHLIKTRGQQVTLRCSSQSGHNTVSWYQQALGQGPQFIFQYYREEENGRGNFPPRFSGLQFPNYSSELNVNALELDDSALYLCASSLGGTSLIGGQFFGPGTRLTVL.

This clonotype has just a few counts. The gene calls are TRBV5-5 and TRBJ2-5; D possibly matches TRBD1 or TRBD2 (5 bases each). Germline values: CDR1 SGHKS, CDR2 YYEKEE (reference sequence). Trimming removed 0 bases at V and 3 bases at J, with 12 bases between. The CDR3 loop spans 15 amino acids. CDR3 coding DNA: TGTGCCAGCAGCTTGGAAGGGACGTCCGAAGAGACCCAGTACTTC. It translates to CASSLEGTSEETQYF.

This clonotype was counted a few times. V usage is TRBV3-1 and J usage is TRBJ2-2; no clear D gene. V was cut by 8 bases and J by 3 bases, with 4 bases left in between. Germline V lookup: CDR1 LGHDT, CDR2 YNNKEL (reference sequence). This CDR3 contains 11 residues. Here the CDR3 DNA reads TGTGCCAGCGGGTACACCGGGGAGCTGTTTTTT. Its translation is CASGYTGELFF. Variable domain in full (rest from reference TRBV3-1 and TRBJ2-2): DTAVSQTPKYLVTQMGNDKSIKCEQNLGHDTMYWYKQDSKKFLKIMFSYNNKELIINETVPNRFSPKSPDKAHLNLHINSLELGDSAVYFCASGYTGELFFGEGSRLTVL.

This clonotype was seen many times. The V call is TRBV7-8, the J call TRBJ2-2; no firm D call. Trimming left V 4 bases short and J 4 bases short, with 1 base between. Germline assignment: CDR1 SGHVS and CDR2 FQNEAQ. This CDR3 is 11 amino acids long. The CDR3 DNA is TGTGCCAGCAGCTCCACCGGGGAGCTGTTTTTT. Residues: CASSSTGELFF.

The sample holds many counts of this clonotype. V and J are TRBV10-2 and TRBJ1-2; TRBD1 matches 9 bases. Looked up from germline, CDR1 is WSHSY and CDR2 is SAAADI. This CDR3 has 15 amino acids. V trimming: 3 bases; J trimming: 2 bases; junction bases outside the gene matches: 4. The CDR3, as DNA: TGCGCCAGCAGTGAAGACAGGGGGTGGAACTATGGCTACACCTTC. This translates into CASSEDRGWNYGYTF.

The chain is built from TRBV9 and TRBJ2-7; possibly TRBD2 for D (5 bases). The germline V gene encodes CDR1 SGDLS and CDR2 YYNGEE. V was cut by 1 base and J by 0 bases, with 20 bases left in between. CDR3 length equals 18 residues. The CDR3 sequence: CASSVYSLSPGSSYEQYF. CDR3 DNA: TGTGCCAGCAGCGTATACTCCTTATCTCCGGGGAGCTCCTACGAGCAGTACTTC.

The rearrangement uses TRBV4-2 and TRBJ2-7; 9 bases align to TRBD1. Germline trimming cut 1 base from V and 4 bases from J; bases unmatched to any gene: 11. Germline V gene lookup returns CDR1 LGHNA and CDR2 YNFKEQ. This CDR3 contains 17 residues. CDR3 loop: CASSQGRWGTGRYEQYF. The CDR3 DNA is TGTGCCAGCAGCCAAGGACGGTGGGGGACAGGGCGATACGAGCAGTACTTC.

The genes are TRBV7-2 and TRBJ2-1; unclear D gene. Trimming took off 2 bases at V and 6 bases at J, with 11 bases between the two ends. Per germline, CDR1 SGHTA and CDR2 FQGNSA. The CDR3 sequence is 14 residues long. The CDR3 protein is CASSLSPNFNEQFF. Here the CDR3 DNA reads TGTGCCAGCAGCTTATCTCCAAACTTCAATGAGCAGTTCTTC.